This T cell receptor (beta chain) was sequenced for a study of blood T cell repertoires in COVID-19. Study-level information: Samples came from the United States, Italy and Spain, spanning acute and convalescent COVID-19. The cDNA or gDNA used as material had been derived from T cells, B-cell-depleted T cells, or PBMCs.

As handled by the study authors: Estimates of nucleated cell counts were drawn from the amplification of reference gene primers. Profiled with immunoSEQ multiplex PCR; TCRdb holds only in-frame clones, not every one. The V and J calls and the clone size are those of that table, but D and trimming were determined from the DNA. Counted here are some 350,000 clones, around 89% occurring once; the ten biggest clones make up around 3%. While infection was still active, Seattle patients were enrolled and then followed longitudinally. This CDR3 contains 18 residues. Germline lookup yields CDR1 MNHEY and CDR2 SMNVEV (reference sequence). The germline V and J ends were trimmed by 1 base and 0 bases, with 13 bases remaining between them.

This sequence joins TRBV27 and TRBJ1-6; D may be TRBD1 (5 bases). This TCR was sampled from a young woman with COVID-19, enrolled during active disease. Source material: peripheral blood. The CDR3: CASSLFSGVVSYNSPLHF. The CDR3 DNA reads TGTGCCAGCAGTTTATTTTCGGGGGTTGTCTCCTATAATTCACCCCTCCACTTT.